The entry that follows covers one T cell receptor beta chain sequence. Its antigen is as yet unknown. The data belong to a study of PD-1 blockade in classical Hodgkin lymphoma. TCRdb's copy holds only in-frame clones and misses some; the assay was immunoSEQ multiplex PCR. The table records 25,000 to 35,000 clones, around 86% of them present only once. General study findings and limits: At C4D1, TCR diversity had climbed significantly for CD4+ cells, though not for CD8+ cells. Newly diagnosed patients had diversity similar to the baseline diversity of complete responders.

As to time point: cycle 4 day 1 (C4D1), after five to seven weeks of nivolumab. Every one of the patients relapsed after autologous stem cell transplantation (brentuximab vedotin exposure was variable). Out of thawed PBMCs, magnetic negative selection purified CD4+ T cells. When best responses were assessed, they were complete response, partial response or progressive disease. The CDR3 length is 12 residues. V lost 4 bases and J lost 0, with 4 bases in between. Per germline, CDR1 SEHNR and CDR2 FQNEAQ (reference sequence). This TCR derives from a human donor with classical Hodgkin lymphoma. This material consisted of CD4+ T cells from blood, taken before the fourth cycle of nivolumab. The rearrangement links TRBV7-9 to TRBJ2-7; D is ambiguous. This chain's CDR3 is CASSSSSYEQYF. The CDR3 coding sequence is TGTGCCAGCAGCTCAAGCTCCTACGAGCAGTACTTC.